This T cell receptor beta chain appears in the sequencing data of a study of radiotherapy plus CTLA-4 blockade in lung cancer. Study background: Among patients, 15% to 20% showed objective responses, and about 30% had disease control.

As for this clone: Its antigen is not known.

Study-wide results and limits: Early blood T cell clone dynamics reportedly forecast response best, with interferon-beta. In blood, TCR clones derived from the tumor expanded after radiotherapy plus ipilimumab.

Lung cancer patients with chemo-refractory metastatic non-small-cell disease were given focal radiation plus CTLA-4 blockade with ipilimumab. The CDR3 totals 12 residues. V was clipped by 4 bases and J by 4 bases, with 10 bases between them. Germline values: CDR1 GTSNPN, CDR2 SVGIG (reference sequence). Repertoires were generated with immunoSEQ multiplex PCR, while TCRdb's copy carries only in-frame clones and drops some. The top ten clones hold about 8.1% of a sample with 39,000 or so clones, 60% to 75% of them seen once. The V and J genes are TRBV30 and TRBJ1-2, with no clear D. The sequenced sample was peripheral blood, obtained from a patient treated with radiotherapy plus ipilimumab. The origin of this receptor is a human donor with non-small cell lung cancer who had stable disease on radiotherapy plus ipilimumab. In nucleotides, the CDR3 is TGTGCCTGGAAGTCCTCCGGCTATGGCTACACCTTC. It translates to CAWKSSGYGYTF.